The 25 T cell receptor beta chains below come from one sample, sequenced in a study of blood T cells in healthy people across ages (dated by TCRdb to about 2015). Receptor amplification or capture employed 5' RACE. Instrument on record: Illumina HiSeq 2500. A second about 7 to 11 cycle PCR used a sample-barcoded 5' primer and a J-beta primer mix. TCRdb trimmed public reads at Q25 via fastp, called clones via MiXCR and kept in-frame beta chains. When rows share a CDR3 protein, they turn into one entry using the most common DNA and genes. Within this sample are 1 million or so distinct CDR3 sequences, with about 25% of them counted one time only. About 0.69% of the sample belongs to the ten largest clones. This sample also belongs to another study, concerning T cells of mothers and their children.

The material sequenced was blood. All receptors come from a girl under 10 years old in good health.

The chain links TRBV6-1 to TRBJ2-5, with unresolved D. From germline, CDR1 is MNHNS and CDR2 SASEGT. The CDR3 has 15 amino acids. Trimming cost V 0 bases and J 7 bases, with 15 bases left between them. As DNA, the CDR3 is TGTGCCAGCAGTGAAGCGCTGACTGCCGTTGGGACCCAGTACTTC. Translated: CASSEALTAVGTQYF.

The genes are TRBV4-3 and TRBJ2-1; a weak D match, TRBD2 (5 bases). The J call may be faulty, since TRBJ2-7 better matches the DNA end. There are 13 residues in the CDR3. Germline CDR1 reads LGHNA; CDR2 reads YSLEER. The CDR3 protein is CASSQKRGYEQYF. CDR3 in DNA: TGCGCCAGCAGCCAAAAACGGGGCTACGAGCAGTACTTC.

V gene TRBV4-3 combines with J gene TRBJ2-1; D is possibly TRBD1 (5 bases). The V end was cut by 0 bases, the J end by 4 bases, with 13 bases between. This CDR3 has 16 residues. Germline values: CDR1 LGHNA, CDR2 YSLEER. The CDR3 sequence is CASSQDSTGRYNEQFF. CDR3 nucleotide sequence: TGCGCCAGCAGCCAAGATTCCACAGGAAGGTACAATGAGCAGTTCTTC.

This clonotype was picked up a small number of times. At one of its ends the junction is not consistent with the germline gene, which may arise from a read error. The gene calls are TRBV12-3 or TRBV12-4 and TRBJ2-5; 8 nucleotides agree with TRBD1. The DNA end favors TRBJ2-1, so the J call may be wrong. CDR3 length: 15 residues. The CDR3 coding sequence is TGTGCCACAAAGACAGGGGCCTGGACCCACAATGAACAGTTCTTC. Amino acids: CATKTGAWTHNEQFF.

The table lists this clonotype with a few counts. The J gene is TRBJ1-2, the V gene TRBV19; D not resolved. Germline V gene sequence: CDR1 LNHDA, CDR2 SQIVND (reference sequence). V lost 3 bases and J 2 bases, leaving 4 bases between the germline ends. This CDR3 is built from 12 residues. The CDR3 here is CASSMLNYGYTF. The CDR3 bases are TGTGCCAGTAGTATGCTCAACTATGGCTACACCTTC.

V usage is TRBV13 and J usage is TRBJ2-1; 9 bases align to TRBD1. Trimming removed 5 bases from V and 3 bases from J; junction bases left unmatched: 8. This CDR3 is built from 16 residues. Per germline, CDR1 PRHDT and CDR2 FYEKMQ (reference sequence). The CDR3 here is CASSPNGQGRYNEQFF. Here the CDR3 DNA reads TGTGCCAGCAGCCCCAACGGACAGGGGCGCTACAATGAGCAGTTCTTC.

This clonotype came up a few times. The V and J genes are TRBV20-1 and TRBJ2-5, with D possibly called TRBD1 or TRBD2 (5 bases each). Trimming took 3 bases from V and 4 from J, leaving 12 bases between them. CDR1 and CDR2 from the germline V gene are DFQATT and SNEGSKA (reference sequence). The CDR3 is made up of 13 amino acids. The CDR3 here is CSASRGVRETQYF. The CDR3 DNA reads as TGCAGTGCTAGTAGAGGGGTGAGAGAGACCCAGTACTTC.

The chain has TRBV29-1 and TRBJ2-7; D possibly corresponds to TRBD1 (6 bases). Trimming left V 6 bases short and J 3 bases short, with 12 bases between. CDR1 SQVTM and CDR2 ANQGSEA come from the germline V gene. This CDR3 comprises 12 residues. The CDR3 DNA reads TGCAGCGTAGCCGGGACACACTACGAGCAGTACTTC. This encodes CSVAGTHYEQYF.

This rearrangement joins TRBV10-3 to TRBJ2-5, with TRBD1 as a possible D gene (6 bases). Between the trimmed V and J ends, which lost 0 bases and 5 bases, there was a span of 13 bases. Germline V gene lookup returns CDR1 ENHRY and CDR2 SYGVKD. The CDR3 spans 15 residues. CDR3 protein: CAISESDSLGETQYF. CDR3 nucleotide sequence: TGTGCCATCAGTGAGTCGGACAGTCTGGGGGAGACCCAGTACTTC.

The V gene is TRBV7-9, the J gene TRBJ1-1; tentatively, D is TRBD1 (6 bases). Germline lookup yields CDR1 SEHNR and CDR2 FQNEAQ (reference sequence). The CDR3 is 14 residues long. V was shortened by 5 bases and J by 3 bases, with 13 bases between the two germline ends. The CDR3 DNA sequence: TGTGCCAGCAGCCCACAACCAGGGGACACTGAAGCTTTCTTT. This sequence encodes CASSPQPGDTEAFF.

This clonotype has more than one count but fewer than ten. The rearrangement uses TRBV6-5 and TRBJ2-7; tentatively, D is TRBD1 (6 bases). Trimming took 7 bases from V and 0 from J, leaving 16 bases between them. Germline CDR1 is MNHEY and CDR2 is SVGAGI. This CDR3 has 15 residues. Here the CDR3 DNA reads TGTGCCAGCATGCGTGGGGGCCGATTCTCCTACGAGCAGTACTTC. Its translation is CASMRGGRFSYEQYF.

CDR3 sequence: CASSYLRQSRNTGELFF. CDR3 bases: TGTGCCAGCAGTTACCTAAGACAGTCACGTAACACCGGGGAGCTGTTTTTT. The chain joins TRBV12-3 or TRBV12-4 to TRBJ2-2; weak D call: TRBD1 (5 bases). The CDR3 is 17 residues long. The ends were cut back, 4 bases at V and 2 bases at J, with 17 bases in the middle.

The CDR3 here is CASGLVSGGLNYGYTF. In DNA form, the CDR3 reads TGTGCTAGTGGTTTGGTATCTGGCGGCCTTAACTATGGCTACACCTTC. The chain employs TRBV12-5 and TRBJ1-2; no reliable D call. The germline gives CDR1 LGHNT, CDR2 FRNRAP. V was shortened by 0 bases and J by 1 base, with 12 bases between the two germline ends. CDR3 size: 16 residues. The variable domain in full, completed from reference TRBV12-5 and TRBJ1-2, reads DARVTQTPRHKVTEMGQEVTMRCQPILGHNTVFWYRQTMMQGLELLAYFRNRAPLDDSGMPKDRFSAEMPDATLATLKIQPSEPRDSAVYFCASGLVSGGLNYGYTFGSGTRLTVV.

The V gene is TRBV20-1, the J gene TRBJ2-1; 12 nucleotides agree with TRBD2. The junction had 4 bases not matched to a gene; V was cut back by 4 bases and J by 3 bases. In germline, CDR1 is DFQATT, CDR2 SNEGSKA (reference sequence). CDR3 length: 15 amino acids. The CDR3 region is CSANRLAGVYNEQFF. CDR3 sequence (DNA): TGCAGTGCTAACAGACTAGCGGGAGTCTACAATGAGCAGTTCTTC.

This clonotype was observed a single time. The CDR3 bases are TGTGCCAGCAGTTTTAGCCCCCTCGGGGGGGAATCCTACAATGAGCAGTTCTTC. This gives the protein CASSFSPLGGESYNEQFF. This rearrangement joins TRBV27 to TRBJ2-1; TRBD2 agrees at 8 bases. CDR3 length: 18 residues. V shed 3 bases, J shed 1 base, and the junction held 11 bases outside the gene matches. Germline CDR1 and CDR2: MNHEY and SMNVEV (reference sequence).

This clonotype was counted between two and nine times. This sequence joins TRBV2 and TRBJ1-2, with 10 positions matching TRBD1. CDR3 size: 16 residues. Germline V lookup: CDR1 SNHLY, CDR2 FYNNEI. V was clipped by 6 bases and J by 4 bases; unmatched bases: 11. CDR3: CASRNPGTGALYGYTF. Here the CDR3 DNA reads TGTGCCAGCAGGAACCCGGGGACAGGGGCCCTCTATGGCTACACCTTC. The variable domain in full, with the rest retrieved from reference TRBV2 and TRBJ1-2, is EPEVTQTPSHQVTQMGQEVILRCVPISNHLYFYWYRQILGQKVEFLVSFYNNEISEKSEIFDDQFSVERPDGSNFTLKIRSTKLEDSAMYFCASRNPGTGALYGYTFGSGTRLTVV.

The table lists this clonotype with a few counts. CDR3 protein: CASSDGTGGNTEAFF. The CDR3 DNA reads as TGCGCCAGCAGCGATGGGACAGGGGGGAACACTGAAGCTTTCTTT. V usage is TRBV5-1 and J usage is TRBJ1-1; 11 nucleotides agree with TRBD1. V lost 4 bases to trimming and J lost 1 base; unmatched junction nucleotides: 3. The CDR3 has 15 residues. The V gene's germline CDR1 is SGHRS and CDR2 YFSETQ.

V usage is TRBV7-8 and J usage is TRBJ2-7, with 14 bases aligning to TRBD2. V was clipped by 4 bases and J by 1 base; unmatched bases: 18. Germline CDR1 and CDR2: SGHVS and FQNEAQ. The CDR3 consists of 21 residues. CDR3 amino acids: CASSWGTSGGSMDRGSYEQYF. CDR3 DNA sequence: TGTGCCAGCAGCTGGGGGACTAGCGGGGGAAGTATGGATCGAGGGTCCTACGAGCAGTACTTC.

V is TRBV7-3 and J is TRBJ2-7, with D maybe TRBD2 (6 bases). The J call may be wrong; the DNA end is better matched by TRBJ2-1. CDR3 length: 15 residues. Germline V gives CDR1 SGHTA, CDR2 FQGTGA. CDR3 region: CASSPSPGLYNEQFF. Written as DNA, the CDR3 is TGTGCCAGCAGCCCATCGCCGGGACTCTACAATGAGCAGTTCTTC.

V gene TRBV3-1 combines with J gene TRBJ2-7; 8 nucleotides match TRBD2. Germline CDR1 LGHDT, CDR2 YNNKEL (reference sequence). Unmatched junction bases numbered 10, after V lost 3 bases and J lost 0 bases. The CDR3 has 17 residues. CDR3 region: CASSQEMSGSLSYEQYF. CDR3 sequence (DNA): TGTGCCAGCAGCCAGGAAATGAGCGGGAGCCTCTCCTACGAGCAGTACTTC.

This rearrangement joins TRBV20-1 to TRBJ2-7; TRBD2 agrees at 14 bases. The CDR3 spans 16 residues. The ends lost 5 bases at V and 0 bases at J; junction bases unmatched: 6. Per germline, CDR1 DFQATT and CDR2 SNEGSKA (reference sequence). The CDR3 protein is CSALGLAGANSYEQYF. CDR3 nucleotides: TGCAGTGCTTTGGGACTAGCGGGAGCTAACTCCTACGAGCAGTACTTC.

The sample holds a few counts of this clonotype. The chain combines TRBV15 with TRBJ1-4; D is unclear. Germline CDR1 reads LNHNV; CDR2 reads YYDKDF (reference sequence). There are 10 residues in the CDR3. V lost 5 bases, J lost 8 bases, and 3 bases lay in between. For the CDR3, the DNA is TGTGCCACCAGCGCCGAAAAACTGTTTTTT. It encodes CATSAEKLFF.

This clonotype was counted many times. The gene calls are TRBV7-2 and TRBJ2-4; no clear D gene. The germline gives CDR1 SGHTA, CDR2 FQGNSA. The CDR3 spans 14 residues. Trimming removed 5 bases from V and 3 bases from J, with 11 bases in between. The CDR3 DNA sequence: TGTGCCAGCAGCCCCCGTGGTGGCAAAAACATTCAGTACTTC. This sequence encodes CASSPRGGKNIQYF.

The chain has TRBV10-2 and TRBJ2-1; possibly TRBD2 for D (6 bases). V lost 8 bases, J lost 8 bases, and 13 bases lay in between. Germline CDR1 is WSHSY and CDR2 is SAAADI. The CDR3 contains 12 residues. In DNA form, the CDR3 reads TGCGCCAGCCAGACTAGAGACTATGAGCAGTTCTTC. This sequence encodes CASQTRDYEQFF.

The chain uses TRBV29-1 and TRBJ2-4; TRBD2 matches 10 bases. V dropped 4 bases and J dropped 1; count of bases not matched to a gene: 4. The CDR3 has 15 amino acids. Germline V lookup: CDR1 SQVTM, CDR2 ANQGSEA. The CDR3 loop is CSVGQREGAKNIQYF. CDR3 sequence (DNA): TGCAGCGTTGGCCAGCGGGAGGGGGCCAAAAACATTCAGTACTTC.